This T cell receptor (beta chain) was sequenced in a study of OX40 agonist ivuxolimab in advanced cancers. Study information: Ivuxolimab doses were 0.01, 0.1, 0.3, 1.5, 3 or 10 mg/kg every 2 weeks.

Concerning this clone itself: Its antigen is not identified.

The length of the CDR3 is 14 residues. The V end was cut by 0 bases, the J end by 2 bases, with 8 bases between. Germline CDR1 and CDR2: SNHLY and FYNNEI. Sequencing was performed with immunoSEQ multiplex PCR; in TCRdb, only in-frame clones are kept and a portion is missing. Of roughly 76,000 clones listed, around 90% were seen once; the top ten hold around 8%. The study's findings and limits: The expanded peripheral T cells' antigen specificity was not determined. Near-lowest levels of clonal expansion characterized partial responders at 0.1-3.0 mg/kg.

The clonotype comes from an adult with an advanced solid tumor such as melanoma, head and neck, liver or kidney cancer. This specimen was CD4+ or CD8+ T cells sorted from blood, taken in a trial of the OX40 agonist ivuxolimab. This chain uses TRBV2 with TRBJ2-7; the D call may be TRBD1 or TRBD2 (5 bases each). The CDR3 spells CASSEAGPTYEQYF. CDR3 nucleotide sequence: TGTGCCAGCAGTGAAGCGGGACCCACCTACGAGCAGTACTTC.